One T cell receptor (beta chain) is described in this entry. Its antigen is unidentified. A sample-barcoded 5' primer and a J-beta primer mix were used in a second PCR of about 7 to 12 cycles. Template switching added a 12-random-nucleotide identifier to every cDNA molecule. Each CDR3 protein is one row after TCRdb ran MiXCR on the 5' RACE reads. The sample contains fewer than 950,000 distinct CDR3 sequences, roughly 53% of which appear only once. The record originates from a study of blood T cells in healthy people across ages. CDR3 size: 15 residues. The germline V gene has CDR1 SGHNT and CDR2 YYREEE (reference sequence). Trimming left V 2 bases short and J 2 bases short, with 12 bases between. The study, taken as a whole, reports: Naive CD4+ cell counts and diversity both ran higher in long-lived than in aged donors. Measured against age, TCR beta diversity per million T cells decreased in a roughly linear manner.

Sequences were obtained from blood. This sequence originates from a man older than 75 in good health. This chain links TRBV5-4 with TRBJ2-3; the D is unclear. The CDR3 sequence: CASSLPLGVTDTQYF. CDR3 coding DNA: TGTGCCAGCAGCTTACCCCTAGGAGTCACAGATACGCAGTATTTT.